This T cell receptor beta chain was observed in a study of post-analysis software for immune sequencing data. Study-level background: Disease trajectories encompassed relapsing-remitting, secondary progressive and progressive-relapsing multiple sclerosis. Study results and caveats: Compared with controls, patients showed significantly lower normalized Chao1 diversity. Samples made in the same batch grouped tightly together by F measure. About five TRBV segments, including TRBV5-6, TRBV5-1 and TRBV20-1, were more frequent in patients than controls.

This clonotype was observed at least ten times. The antigen is not known. Between the trimmed V and J ends, which lost 0 bases and 4 bases, there was a span of 11 bases. This CDR3 has 14 amino acids. The germline V gene has CDR1 SGHRS and CDR2 YFSETQ. The library was made from cDNA and included unique molecular identifiers. A population of roughly 0.85 to 10 million T cells gave rise to approximately 530,000 cDNA molecules. Using its own MiXCR run on the PCR reads, TCRdb lists one record per CDR3 protein. The sample has some 370,000 distinct CDR3 sequences; 30% to 45% are singletons. The chain joins TRBV5-1 to TRBJ2-7, with D unclear. This TCR came from a girl under 18 with multiple sclerosis. The sequenced sample consisted of blood. This CDR3 reads CASSLDSVRYEQYF. In DNA form, the CDR3 reads TGCGCCAGCAGCTTGGACAGCGTTCGGTACGAGCAGTACTTC.